These T cell receptor beta chains were read from a single sample in a study of blood T cell repertoires in COVID-19. Sequenced by immunoSEQ multiplex PCR; TCRdb stores in-frame clones only, minus some. The data contain about 160,000 clones, roughly 85% of them singletons. The material sequenced was peripheral blood. Receptor source: a woman between 50 and 59 years old with COVID-19, enrolled during active disease. Both conserved end residues are part of each CDR3. A D gene is named only where the DNA matches it firmly. Only part of the rows carry a size: once, few, many, or a class if the clone is expanded.

v_call	d_call	clone_size	j_call	cdr3_length	cdr3_nt	cdr3_aa
TRBV3-1/TRBV3-2	-	-	TRBJ1-4	15	TGTGCCAGCAGCCAAGTGACAGAGCGTAGGGAAAAACTGTTTTTT	CASSQVTERREKLFF
TRBV4-2	TRBD2	-	TRBJ2-2	19	TGTGCCAGCAGCCAAACGGGACTAGCGGGGGGGCTTATCACCGGGGAGCTGTTTTTT	CASSQTGLAGGLITGELFF
TRBV7-2	TRBD1	once	TRBJ1-4	16	TGTGCCAGCAGCATTACCCCTCCAGGGGGCCATGAAAAACTGTTTTTT	CASSITPPGGHEKLFF
TRBV10-3	TRBD2	-	TRBJ2-5	12	TGTGCCATCAGGGGGGGGGAAGAGACCCAGTACTTC	CAIRGGEETQYF
TRBV24-1	TRBD2	-	TRBJ2-1	18	TGTGCCACCAGTGATCCAGGGACTAGCGGGGGGGGATACAATGAGCAGTTCTTC	CATSDPGTSGGGYNEQFF
TRBV6-6	TRBD1	-	TRBJ2-1	20	TGTGCCAGCAGTCCGCGGGCCGGGACAGGCCCCGTTGGGCTCTACAATGAGCAGTTCTTC	CASSPRAGTGPVGLYNEQFF
TRBV30	-	-	TRBJ1-6	15	TGTGCCTGGGAAACAACAAACTCCTATAATTCACCCCTCCACTTT	CAWETTNSYNSPLHF
TRBV19	TRBD1	-	TRBJ1-3	14	TGTGCCAGTAGTACACGACAGGGGGGGAACACCATATATTTT	CASSTRQGGNTIYF
TRBV12-5	TRBD1	-	TRBJ1-2	15	TGTGCTAGTGGTTTGTCCACAGGGGTTGGCGGTGGCTACACCTTC	CASGLSTGVGGGYTF
TRBV2	-	-	TRBJ2-5	13	TGTGCCAGCGAGGACAGCACACAAGAGACCCAGTACTTC	CASEDSTQETQYF
TRBV7-9	-	-	TRBJ2-7	12	TGTGCCAGCAGCTTCGGGACTTACGAGCAGTACTTC	CASSFGTYEQYF
TRBV12-3/TRBV12-4	TRBD1	-	TRBJ1-2	13	TGTGCCAGCAGGGCTACAGGGGAGGATGGCTACACCTTC	CASRATGEDGYTF
TRBV6-5	-	-	TRBJ1-2	15	TGTGCCAGCATCCCCGCCCCAGGAAGTCCCTATGGCTACACCTTC	CASIPAPGSPYGYTF
TRBV7-6	-	many	TRBJ1-2	17	TGTGCCAGCAGCGCCAACATCCAAAGCCCGGGGTTCTATGGCTACACCTTC	CASSANIQSPGFYGYTF
TRBV9	-	-	TRBJ2-7	14	TGTGCCAGCAGCGTAGGACAAAACTCCTACGAGCAGTACTTC	CASSVGQNSYEQYF
TRBV10-3	TRBD2	-	TRBJ2-1	13	TGTGCCTCACAACTAGCGGGGGATAATGAGCAGTTCTTC	CASQLAGDNEQFF
TRBV7-7	-	few	TRBJ2-5	13	TGTGCCAGCAGCCAAAGGACAGAAGAGACCCAGTACTTC	CASSQRTEETQYF
TRBV5-1	TRBD2	-	TRBJ2-7	17	TGCGCCAGCAGCCCATTTACGGGACTAGCGGGGATTAACGAGCAGTACTTC	CASSPFTGLAGINEQYF
TRBV7-3	-	-	TRBJ2-1	17	TGTGCCAGCAGCTTATATGGAGGGGCGGCGAGCTACAATGAGCAGTTCTTC	CASSLYGGAASYNEQFF
TRBV28	TRBD1	-	TRBJ2-7	15	TGTGCCAGCAGCCCGGACAGGGTGAGCTCCTACGAGCAGTACTTC	CASSPDRVSSYEQYF
TRBV13	TRBD2	-	TRBJ2-7	15	TGTGCCAGCAGCCCCCCGCGGGGGGGAGCCTACGAGCAGTACTTC	CASSPPRGGAYEQYF
TRBV4-3	-	-	TRBJ1-6	17	TGCGCCAGCAGCCAAGATGGGGATCCAGGGAGGAATTCACCCCTCCACTTT	CASSQDGDPGRNSPLHF
TRBV4-3	TRBD1	-	TRBJ1-1	17	TGCGCCAGCAGCCGCGGCGCCGCAGGGGGCGAGAACACTGAAGCTTTCTTT	CASSRGAAGGENTEAFF
TRBV5-4	-	-	TRBJ2-7	14	TGTGCCAGCAGCTTGGATACAGGGTTCAACGAGCAGTACTTC	CASSLDTGFNEQYF
TRBV6-5	TRBD2	-	TRBJ2-1	16	TGTGCCAGCAGTTACTCGGGAGCGGGGGGGCGTTTTGAGCAGTTCTTC	CASSYSGAGGRFEQFF
TRBV19	-	once	TRBJ1-5	14	TGTGCCAGTAGTACGGTCCCAGAGCGTCAGCCCCAGCATTTT	CASSTVPERQPQHF
TRBV2	TRBD2	-	TRBJ2-7	13	TGTGCCACCGCTGGCGGGGGGGCCGGAGAGCAGTACTTC	CATAGGGAGEQYF
TRBV5-1	-	once	TRBJ1-2	15	TGCGCCAGCACTTTCACAGGGACGGGGTCCTATGGCTACACCTTC	CASTFTGTGSYGYTF
TRBV5-1	-	-	TRBJ1-2	15	TGCGCCAGCAGACCGGCCCAGGGGCGGAACTATGGCTACACCTTC	CASRPAQGRNYGYTF
TRBV6-6	-	-	TRBJ1-2	14	TGTGCCAGCAGAAAGGACAGCGACTTTTCCGGCTACACCTTC	CASRKDSDFSGYTF
TRBV20-1	-	-	TRBJ2-7	11	TGCAGTGCTAGAGATCAGTACGAGCAGTACTTC	CSARDQYEQYF
TRBV6-5	TRBD1	few	TRBJ1-5	15	TGTGCCAGCGGGTTCGACAGGGAGGGCAATCAGCCCCAGCATTTT	CASGFDREGNQPQHF
TRBV5-4	TRBD2	-	TRBJ2-5	17	TGTGCCAGCAGCACGGACCCACTAGCGGGGGCTCAAGAGACCCAGTACTTC	CASSTDPLAGAQETQYF
TRBV11-2	TRBD2	-	TRBJ2-7	16	TGTGCCAGCAGCTTAGCAGGACTAGCGGGGCGCAACGAGCAGTACTTC	CASSLAGLAGRNEQYF
TRBV28	-	-	TRBJ1-5	13	TGTGCCAGCAGTTTTTATAGCAATCAGCCCCAGCATTTT	CASSFYSNQPQHF
TRBV11-2	TRBD1	few	TRBJ1-4	15	TGTGCCAGCAGCCCTCAAACAGGGGGGCGGGAAAAACTGTTTTTT	CASSPQTGGREKLFF
TRBV24-1	TRBD1	-	TRBJ2-2	12	TGTGCCACGGGACAGGGCACCGGGGAGCTGTTTTTT	CATGQGTGELFF
TRBV19	-	few	TRBJ2-2	13	TGTGCCATAGAAGACAGGAACACCGGGGAGCTGTTTTTT	CAIEDRNTGELFF
TRBV7-9	TRBD1	-	TRBJ1-5	16	TGTGCCAGCAGCCCCCCCGGACAGGGGGCTCATCAGCCCCAGCATTTT	CASSPPGQGAHQPQHF
TRBV4-1	-	-	TRBJ1-3	16	TGCGCCAGCAGCCAAGTGAAGGGCGGGCCTGGAAACACCATATATTTT	CASSQVKGGPGNTIYF
TRBV2	TRBD2	-	TRBJ2-3	13	TGTGCCAGCACCGGGGGGGACACAGATACGCAGTATTTT	CASTGGDTDTQYF
TRBV27	TRBD1	-	TRBJ1-2	15	TGTGCCAGCAGTTTCGGGGACAGGAGAAACTATGGCTACACCTTC	CASSFGDRRNYGYTF
TRBV12-3/TRBV12-4	-	many	TRBJ1-1	13	TGTGCCAGCAGATCGGGGGGTCTCACTGAAGCTTTCTTT	CASRSGGLTEAFF
TRBV19	-	-	TRBJ1-5	12	TGTGCCAGTAGTATAGTGGAGGGGTCCCAGCATTTT	CASSIVEGSQHF
TRBV19	TRBD1	-	TRBJ1-1	14	TGTGCCAGTAGTGTGTGGGACAGGATAACTGAAGCTTTCTTT	CASSVWDRITEAFF
TRBV29-1	-	once	TRBJ1-2	13	TGCAGCGTTGAGGCCCCGGGTTATAATGGCTACACCTTC	CSVEAPGYNGYTF
TRBV7-2	-	-	TRBJ2-7	15	TGTGCCAGCAGCTCCCCCGGGACATTATCCTACGAGCAGTACTTC	CASSSPGTLSYEQYF
TRBV27	TRBD2	-	TRBJ2-1	15	TGTGCCAGCAGTTCCGGGACTAGCCAATTCAATGAGCAGTTCTTC	CASSSGTSQFNEQFF
TRBV7-2	-	-	TRBJ1-1	14	TGTGCCAGCAGCCTGGGAGGCGTGAACACTGAAGCTTTCTTT	CASSLGGVNTEAFF
TRBV12-5	-	-	TRBJ2-2	12	TGTGCTAGTGGCCCCGTTTCCGGGGAGCTGTTTTTT	CASGPVSGELFF
TRBV19	-	-	TRBJ2-7	14	TGTGCCAGTACCCAACAGGGAAACCCCTACGAGCAGTACTTC	CASTQQGNPYEQYF
TRBV2	TRBD1	-	TRBJ1-2	14	TGTGCCAGCAGTGGGAAGGACAGGGGGTATGGCTACACCTTC	CASSGKDRGYGYTF
TRBV2	-	once	TRBJ1-4	12	TGTGCCAGCAGTGACAGGGATGAAAAACTGTTTTTT	CASSDRDEKLFF
TRBV5-1	TRBD1	-	TRBJ2-2	15	TGCGCCAGCAGCCCATGGACAGGGCCCACCGGGGAGCTGTTTTTT	CASSPWTGPTGELFF
TRBV5-1	TRBD2	-	TRBJ2-1	15	TGCGCCAGCAGCCTGGCCGGAGGGACTAAAAATGAGCAGTTCTTC	CASSLAGGTKNEQFF